The 17 T cell receptor beta chains below all came from one sample that was sequenced in a study of T-cell memory formation after mild COVID-19 (dated by TCRdb to the early 2020s). Library construction relied on 5' RACE. Sequencing was performed on an Illumina NovaSeq 6000. In TCRdb, the public reads were trimmed at Q25 with fastp and aligned with MiXCR, with productive beta chains retained. Entries are consolidated by CDR3 protein sequence, retaining the most common genes and DNA. Here the sample has some 450,000 distinct CDR3 sequences; over 15% occur a single time. The top ten clones comprise 20% to 25% of the sample. Sequenced: PBMCs or a T cell subset sorted from them (not recorded which). These receptors were obtained from a man aged 18-30 years who had mild COVID-19 (a few samples of this study predate the infection). The sample titles of this study are shuffled in the database, so cell type and time point are left out; the donor was told from shared clones.

This sequence joins TRBV20-1 and TRBJ2-5, with D unresolved. This CDR3 is 13 amino acids long. With 1 base removed from V and 0 bases from J, the gap between germline ends came to 6 bases. In germline, CDR1 is DFQATT, CDR2 SNEGSKA (reference sequence). CDR3 nucleotides: TGCAGTGCTAGAGTGTTCAACCAAGAGACCCAGTACTTC. Translating it yields CSARVFNQETQYF.

This clonotype was seen only a few times. The V and J genes are TRBV7-2 and TRBJ1-5, with TRBD1 identical over 7 bases. Per germline, CDR1 SGHTA and CDR2 FQGNSA. V lost 2 bases and J lost 6; bases outside the gene matches: 7. The CDR3 covers 15 residues. In nucleotides, the CDR3 is TGTGCCAGCAGCTTACAGGGGGGGATCAGTCAGCCCCAGCATTTT. Amino acid sequence: CASSLQGGISQPQHF.

This clonotype was counted a few times. The chain employs TRBV19 and TRBJ2-1, with TRBD1 matching 10 bases. CDR1 is LNHDA, CDR2 SQIVND, per germline (reference sequence). This CDR3 is 15 amino acids long. V shed 5 bases and J 5 bases; nucleotides not matched to a gene: 6. CDR3 sequence (DNA): TGTGCCAGTAGTCCCGGACAGGGGGGAGACAATGAGCAGTTCTTC. Translating it yields CASSPGQGGDNEQFF.

The chain carries TRBV5-4 and TRBJ2-7, with a tentative D call TRBD1 (7 bases). There are 15 residues in the CDR3. Trimming took off 2 bases at V and 2 bases at J, with 14 bases between the two ends. Per the germline V gene, CDR1 is SGHNT and CDR2 is YYREEE (reference sequence). This chain's CDR3 is CASSFSGGSPYEQYF. The CDR3 DNA sequence: TGTGCCAGCAGCTTTTCAGGGGGGTCTCCCTACGAGCAGTACTTC.

In its sample, this clonotype was seen a few times. The chain uses TRBV7-6 and TRBJ2-5, with TRBD2 matching over 8 bases. V lost 6 bases to trimming and J lost 5 bases; unmatched junction nucleotides: 14. The CDR3 is 16 amino acids. Germline V gene data show CDR1 as SGHVS and CDR2 as FNYEAQ. The CDR3, as DNA: TGTGCCAGCAGTCTAGGACTAGCTGGGGTGGGGGAGACCCAGTACTTC. This encodes CASSLGLAGVGETQYF. The variable domain in full, with the rest retrieved from reference TRBV7-6 and TRBJ2-5, is GAGVSQSPRYKVTKRGQDVALRCDPISGHVSLYWYRQALGQGPEFLTYFNYEAQQDKSGLPNDRFSAERPEGSISTLTIQRTEQRDSAMYRCASSLGLAGVGETQYFGPGTRLLVL.

The chain carries TRBV7-6 and TRBJ1-1; D is undetermined. CDR3 length equals 13 residues. V gave up 0 bases and J gave up 3 bases, with 5 bases separating them. Germline V CDR1 and CDR2: SGHVS, FNYEAQ. CDR3 nucleotides: TGTGCCAGCAGCTTAGCGTCCTACACTGAAGCTTTCTTT. Translation gives CASSLASYTEAFF.

The rearrangement joins TRBV9 to TRBJ2-3, with D perhaps being TRBD1 or TRBD2 (6 bases each). Trimming stripped 3 bases from V and 2 bases from J, with 19 bases between. Germline CDR1 SGDLS, CDR2 YYNGEE. The CDR3 contains 17 residues. DNA of the CDR3: TGTGCCAGCAGCGAGAGTTTCGTCGGGGGCAACACAGATACGCAGTATTTT. Protein product: CASSESFVGGNTDTQYF.

The chain couples TRBV7-9 to TRBJ1-4; a possible D gene is TRBD1 (5 bases). Germline values: CDR1 SEHNR, CDR2 FQNEAQ (reference sequence). The CDR3 loop spans 15 amino acids. V lost 3 bases and J 8 bases, leaving 16 bases between the germline ends. The chain's CDR3 is CASSFGRVYSEKLFF. The DNA of the CDR3 is TGTGCCAGCAGCTTTGGCAGGGTATATAGCGAAAAACTGTTTTTT.

This clonotype was recorded a few times. For the CDR3, the DNA is TGTGCCAGCAGCCTGGACATCCTGAACACTGAAGCTTTCTTT. It encodes CASSLDILNTEAFF. The gene calls are TRBV5-6 and TRBJ1-1, with D perhaps TRBD1 (5 bases). The ends were cut back, 4 bases at V and 0 bases at J, with 10 bases in the middle. Germline values: CDR1 SGHDT, CDR2 YYEEEE. CDR3 length: 14 residues.

The chain couples TRBV2 to TRBJ2-2, with 8 bases matching TRBD1. This CDR3 region has 16 residues. The V segment lost 7 bases and the J segment 3 bases; nucleotides outside the gene matches: 10. CDR1 is SNHLY and CDR2 is FYNNEI in the germline V gene. CDR3 loop: CASTGTGGGDTGELFF. As DNA, the CDR3 is TGTGCCAGCACGGGTACAGGGGGAGGAGACACCGGGGAGCTGTTTTTT.

The V call is TRBV19, the J call TRBJ2-2, with D perhaps TRBD1 (5 bases). The ends were cut back, 5 bases at V and 4 bases at J, with 11 bases in the middle. CDR1 is LNHDA, CDR2 SQIVND, per germline (reference sequence). This CDR3 is 14 amino acids long. The CDR3 reads CASSLRVITGELFF. CDR3 nucleotides: TGTGCCAGTAGTCTCAGGGTTATCACCGGGGAGCTGTTTTTT. The full variable domain, completed using reference TRBV19 and TRBJ2-2, is DGGITQSPKYLFRKEGQNVTLSCEQNLNHDAMYWYRQDPGQGLRLIYYSQIVNDFQKGDIAEGYSVSREKKESFPLTVTSAQKNPTAFYLCASSLRVITGELFFGEGSRLTVL.

This clonotype occurred a few times. V gene TRBV27 combines with J gene TRBJ1-5; D gene unclear. Per the germline V gene, CDR1 is MNHEY and CDR2 is SMNVEV (reference sequence). V was clipped by 6 bases and J by 10 bases, with 19 bases between them. The CDR3 spans 14 residues. In nucleotides, the CDR3 is TGTGCCAGCAGCGTCAAGGGCGGGAGCTATCCCCAGCATTTT. Amino acids: CASSVKGGSYPQHF.

The chain joins TRBV5-6 to TRBJ1-1; 9 bases map to TRBD1. Trimming took 3 bases from V and 5 from J; bases not matched to a gene: 5. Germline V gives CDR1 SGHDT, CDR2 YYEEEE. CDR3 size: 14 residues. The CDR3 DNA reads as TGTGCCAGCAGCTCAACAGGGGGCGGGACTGAAGCTTTCTTT. Its protein product is CASSSTGGGTEAFF.

The CDR3: CASSTPTANTGELFF. The CDR3 DNA sequence: TGTGCCAGCAGCACCCCGACAGCGAACACCGGGGAGCTGTTTTTT. The rearrangement joins TRBV11-3 to TRBJ2-2, with D perhaps TRBD1 (5 bases). The CDR3 length is 15 residues. CDR1 and CDR2 from the germline V gene are SGHNT and YENEEA. The germline V and J ends were trimmed by 5 bases and 0 bases, with 10 bases remaining between them.

This clonotype was observed a few times. J is TRBJ1-1 and V is TRBV4-3, with TRBD1 as a possible D gene (6 bases). V lost 3 bases and J 0 bases, leaving 11 bases between the germline ends. CDR3 size: 15 residues. Germline CDR1 LGHNA, CDR2 YSLEER. This CDR3 reads CASSHSGGMNTEAFF. CDR3 nucleotides: TGCGCCAGCAGCCATTCGGGGGGCATGAACACTGAAGCTTTCTTT.

Only a few counts were recorded for this clonotype. The chain has TRBV12-3 or TRBV12-4 and TRBJ1-1; 9 bases line up with TRBD1. The CDR3 has 18 amino acids. With V trimmed by 3 bases and J by 1 base, 12 bases remained unmatched. The CDR3: CASSFPRMTGGKNTEAFF. The CDR3 nucleotides read TGTGCCAGCAGTTTCCCGCGAATGACAGGGGGAAAGAACACTGAAGCTTTCTTT.

The chain combines TRBV11-1 with TRBJ2-1, with TRBD2 as a possible D gene (6 bases). Trimming pared 4 bases from V and 4 bases from J, leaving 14 bases between. Germline-derived CDR1 and CDR2 are SGHAT and FQDESV (reference sequence). CDR3 length equals 15 residues. In DNA, the CDR3 is TGTGCCAGCAGCTGGCGGGACTGGTCATACAATGAGCAGTTCTTC. This gives the protein CASSWRDWSYNEQFF.